This TCR beta chain was sequenced in a study of T-cell reconstitution after alpha-beta-depleted transplantation in children. Germline loops: CDR1 SGHAT, CDR2 FQNNGV. The CDR3 is 15 residues long. V lost 4 bases to trimming and J lost 3 bases, with 16 bases between them. Molecular barcoding with unique molecular identifiers was used for the TCRbeta library. TCRdb used MiXCR to reprocess the PCR reads, holding one entry per CDR3 protein. The table lists hundreds of thousands of distinct CDR3 sequences, approximately 24% of them singletons. The origin of this receptor is a female patient aged 2 to 10 who had a stem cell transplant for congenital amegakaryocytic thrombocytopenia, so the T cells may come from the graft donor. Sequenced here: PBMCs, mostly from graft donor cells, sampled 360 days after TCRalphabeta/CD19-depleted stem cell transplant. The V gene is TRBV11-2, the J gene TRBJ2-7, with D maybe TRBD1 (5 bases). Here the CDR3 DNA reads TGTGCCAGCAGCTCAGGGATTCTTCAACTCTACGAGCAGTACTTC. Amino acids: CASSSGILQLYEQYF.